This T cell receptor (beta chain) was sequenced during a study of a mutant IDH1 vaccine in newly diagnosed glioma. The wider study: Patients got their first vaccination 4-6 weeks after radiotherapy alone, or with temozolomide cycles.

TCRdb keeps only in-frame clones here, not all; method: immunoSEQ multiplex PCR. This table has about 60,000 clones, about 87% appearing once. Time point meaning: week 23, last vaccination. Vaccination used 300 ug of mutant IDH1 20-mer peptide per dose, with topical imiquimod. Donors had new WHO grade 3 or 4 IDH1-mutant, ATRX-lost astrocytomas. Remarks on this clone: The antigen is unknown.

The CDR3 runs to 14 residues. Per the germline V gene, CDR1 is LNHDA and CDR2 is SQIVND (reference sequence). Trimming removed 1 base at V and 7 bases at J, with 14 bases between. The chain is built from TRBV19 and TRBJ2-7; weak D call: TRBD2 (5 bases). The source material was PBMCs, sampled from a glioma patient whose treatment included an IDH1 peptide vaccine. This sequence was found in a man aged 40-50 years with glioma. The CDR3 DNA is TGTGCCAGTAGTATAGGGGCGGGCCCTGGGGAGCAGTACTTC. This gives the protein CASSIGAGPGEQYF.